The 18 T cell receptor beta chains below come from one sample, sequenced in a study of monozygotic twins with inflammatory bowel disease. TCRdb derives one entry per CDR3 protein from the 5' RACE reads, leaving out DNA. Recorded for this sample: around 200,000 distinct CDR3 sequences. The specimen was blood. These receptor sequences come from a human donor with ulcerative colitis or Crohn's disease, or a healthy co-twin of an affected twin (not recorded which).

The CDR3 protein is CASSPTPGLVSYEQYF. The chain is built from TRBV3-1 and TRBJ2-7; the D gene TCRdb calls, TRBD2, cannot be checked with no DNA. Germline V gene lookup returns CDR1 LGHDT and CDR2 YNNKEL (reference sequence). The CDR3 runs to 16 residues.

The CDR3 loop reads CATSGERMNIQYF. The chain recombines TRBV24-1 with TRBJ2-4; TCRdb's D gene call, TRBD1, goes unchecked for lack of DNA. This CDR3 comprises 13 residues. The V gene's germline CDR1 is KGHDR and CDR2 SFDVKD.

The chain links TRBV20-1 to TRBJ1-1; TCRdb selects TRBD1, and the lack of DNA leaves this call unchecked. The germline gives CDR1 DFQATT, CDR2 SNEGSKA (reference sequence). There are 15 residues in the CDR3. CDR3 residues: CSAQNPSPGGTEAFF.

The CDR3 region is CASSLAGGNTGELFF. The chain carries TRBV7-9 and TRBJ2-2; TCRdb selects TRBD1, and the lack of DNA leaves this call unchecked. Germline CDR1 is SEHNR and CDR2 is FQNEAQ (reference sequence). The CDR3 totals 15 residues.

The rearrangement joins TRBV5-1 to TRBJ1-4; TCRdb returns TRBD1, unconfirmable since there is no DNA. The length of the CDR3 is 14 residues. The germline gives CDR1 SGHRS, CDR2 YFSETQ. The CDR3 reads CASSTRGLDEKLFF.

The chain combines TRBV11-2 with TRBJ2-7. The CDR3 extends over 15 amino acids. Germline V gene data show CDR1 as SGHAT and CDR2 as FQNNGV. CDR3: CASSLGPDSSYEQYF.

The genes are TRBV6-5 and TRBJ1-6. The germline CDR1 and CDR2 sequences are MNHEY and SVGAGI. This CDR3 region has 12 residues. The CDR3 is CASSYSASPLHF.

V is TRBV6-6 and J is TRBJ1-6; TCRdb outputs TRBD1, but without DNA this stays unchecked. CDR1 and CDR2 from the germline V gene are MNHNY and SVGAGI (reference sequence). This CDR3 is 14 amino acids long. CDR3: CASKPTGVNSPLHF.

The CDR3 spells CASSHGRGDSPLHF. The V gene is TRBV18, the J gene TRBJ1-6; checking the TCRdb D call of TRBD1 is not possible without DNA. This CDR3 is built from 14 residues. CDR1 is KGHSH, CDR2 LQKENI, per germline.

This chain's CDR3 is CASSPGEPTEKLFF. V is TRBV12-3 or TRBV12-4 and J is TRBJ1-4; TCRdb returns TRBD1, unconfirmable since there is no DNA. CDR3 length equals 14 residues.

This sequence joins TRBV11-2 and TRBJ2-3; TCRdb outputs TRBD1, but without DNA this stays unchecked. This CDR3 spans 18 amino acids. Germline loops: CDR1 SGHAT, CDR2 FQNNGV. Here the CDR3 reads CASSLRPTGQGVTDTQYF.

V usage is TRBV12-3 or TRBV12-4 and J usage is TRBJ2-1; lacking DNA, the TRBD2 call made by TCRdb goes unchecked. The CDR3 extends over 16 amino acids. The CDR3 sequence is CASSFSAGSSYNEQFF.

This chain joins TRBV20-1 and TRBJ2-3; the TCRdb D gene call, TRBD2, has no DNA to confirm it. The CDR3 loop spans 15 amino acids. Germline V lookup: CDR1 DFQATT, CDR2 SNEGSKA (reference sequence). CDR3 loop: CSARTGGPLGDTQYF.

The chain links TRBV29-1 to TRBJ1-1. CDR1 is SQVTM and CDR2 is ANQGSEA in the germline V gene. This CDR3 has 11 amino acids. The CDR3 reads CSVPRGTEAFF.

This chain connects TRBV6-1 to TRBJ2-7. The CDR3 spans 15 residues. The germline CDR1 and CDR2 sequences are MNHNS and SASEGT. The chain's CDR3 is CASRETGQGPYEQYF.

V gene TRBV5-6 combines with J gene TRBJ2-2. CDR1 SGHDT and CDR2 YYEEEE come from the germline V gene. The CDR3 covers 14 residues. The CDR3 protein is CASSLDQNTGELFF.

The rearrangement joins TRBV20-1 to TRBJ1-1. CDR3 length equals 12 residues. CDR1 DFQATT and CDR2 SNEGSKA come from the germline V gene (reference sequence). This CDR3 is CSAPRGRIEAFF.

V gene TRBV19 combines with J gene TRBJ1-5. Germline CDR1 is LNHDA and CDR2 is SQIVND (reference sequence). This CDR3 spans 13 amino acids. The CDR3 region is CASSTLLTQPQHF. The complete variable domain, with remaining parts taken from reference TRBV19 and TRBJ1-5, reads DGGITQSPKYLFRKEGQNVTLSCEQNLNHDAMYWYRQDPGQGLRLIYYSQIVNDFQKGDIAEGYSVSREKKESFPLTVTSAQKNPTAFYLCASSTLLTQPQHFGDGTRLSIL.